This T cell receptor (beta chain) emerged from a study of post-analysis software for immune sequencing data. Notes on the study in general: The five TRBV segments detected at higher frequency in patients than in controls included TRBV5-6, TRBV5-1 and TRBV20-1. Multiple sclerosis patients had significantly lower normalized Chao1 diversity than controls.

The CDR3 extends over 16 amino acids. Germline CDR1 and CDR2: LNHNV and YYDKDF (reference sequence). Trimming took 1 base from V and 0 from J, leaving 12 bases between them. cDNA libraries for TCR beta contained unique molecular identifiers. With roughly 1 to 11 million T cells as the source, some 500,000 cDNA molecules resulted. Using its own MiXCR run on the PCR reads, TCRdb lists one record per CDR3 protein. Of approximately 440,000 distinct CDR3 sequences in the sample, under 55% are singletons; the top ten hold about 12%. As concerns this clonotype: Its target is not known.

Material: blood. This TCR was recovered from a girl between 10 and 17 years old with multiple sclerosis. The chain recombines TRBV15 with TRBJ1-2; no clear D gene. CDR3 loop: CATSRAQTIANYGYTF. The CDR3 nucleotides read TGTGCCACCAGCAGAGCCCAGACAATAGCTAACTATGGCTACACCTTC. The variable domain in full, completed from reference TRBV15 and TRBJ1-2, reads DAMVIQNPRYQVTQFGKPVTLSCSQTLNHNVMYWYQQKSSQAPKLLFHYYDKDFNNEADTPDNFQSRRPNTSFCFLDIRSPGLGDTAMYLCATSRAQTIANYGYTFGSGTRLTVV.